This TCR beta chain was identified during a study of CD8+ T cells in alopecia areata. In germline, CDR1 is SGHDT, CDR2 YYEEEE. This CDR3 comprises 15 residues. After removal of 6 bases from V and 4 bases from J, the junction contained 10 bases not matched to a gene. Once RNA had been extracted, it was reverse transcribed into cDNA to act as the sequencing template. The method was immunoSEQ multiplex PCR; TCRdb's version includes in-frame clones alone and lacks a portion of them. The sample lists 95,000 to 120,000 clones; 59% were seen once. Input material: CD8+ T cells sorted from blood. The TCR comes from a human donor in good health. The chain recombines TRBV5-6 with TRBJ2-3, with 8 bases fitting TRBD2. The CDR3 DNA reads TGTGCCAGCACCCCCCGGGACGGGGGGGCAGATACGCAGTATTTT. It translates to CASTPRDGGADTQYF.